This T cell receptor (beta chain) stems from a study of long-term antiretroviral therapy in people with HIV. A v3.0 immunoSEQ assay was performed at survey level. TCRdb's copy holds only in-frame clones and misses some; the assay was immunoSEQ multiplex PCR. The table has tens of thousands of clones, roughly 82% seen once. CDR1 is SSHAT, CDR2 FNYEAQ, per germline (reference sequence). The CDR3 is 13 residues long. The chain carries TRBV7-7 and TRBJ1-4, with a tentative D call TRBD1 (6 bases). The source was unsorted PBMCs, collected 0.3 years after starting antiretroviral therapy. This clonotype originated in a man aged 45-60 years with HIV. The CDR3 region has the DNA TGTGCTGTACAGGGCGCCCGTCATGAAAAACTGTTTTTT. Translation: CAVQGARHEKLFF.